This TCR beta chain was documented in a study of CD4 T cells in lung cancer (dated by TCRdb to about 2019). A note on the overall study: To find responses to candidate mutation-encoded neoepitopes, the study screened blood T cells from NSCLC patients and isolated neoantigen-specific CD4+ T-cell clones and TCRs. Treatments the patients had received before donating blood included platinum chemotherapy, and some of the patients were given nivolumab or pembrolizumab. The resected patients had lung adenocarcinoma or squamous cell carcinoma, were aged 60 to 69 at blood donation, and mostly were former smokers. TCRB deep sequencing tracked the frequency of neoantigen-specific clonotypes in tumor resections, non-adjacent lung and cultured T-cell products. Tumor and non-adjacent lung tissue came from several patients undergoing curative-intent resections for stage I-III non-small cell lung cancer. Results the study describes overall, beyond this receptor: Some blood-derived responses might reflect in vitro priming of naive T cells or cross-reactivity rather than memory responses to the cancer.

This clone has just one count. No cognate antigen has been identified for it. Within one base of it there is no much larger clone, and no base qualities were kept. Library construction relied on the immunoSEQ multiplex PCR assay. Qiagen DNeasy or QIAamp micro DNA kits were used to isolate DNA, and the Adaptive Biotechnology human TCRB sequencing kit was used to sequence TCRB. TCRB libraries were sequenced on an Illumina MiSeq. The authors' analysis ran thus. TCRB sequence data were analyzed using the kit provider's software, and tumor enrichment of clonotype templates was assessed with Fisher's exact test. TCRdb provides this immuneACCESS table in a form limited to in-frame rearrangements. Some clones are lacking; in checked studies, under half of them reflect an unresolved V gene, and why the rest are absent is not known. That table gives V, J and clone size, and the DNA gave D and trimming. The sample table contains approximately 10,000 clones; only one count was recorded for over 60% of them. The top ten clonotypes cover 15% of the sample.

Non-adjacent lung tissue was taken as far as possible from the malignant lesion, at least 3 cm away, from the same resection. The cysteine opens and the phenylalanine closes a CDR3 of 15 amino acids. Only the CDR3 part of the read is kept: 45 bases, read in frame from the first base. CDR1 KGHSH and CDR2 LQKENI are derived from the germline V gene. V trim: 8 bases; J trim: 1 base; unmatched bases: 7. The chain links TRBV18 with TRBJ1-3, and 8 junctional nucleotides match TRBD1. The origin of this receptor is a man between 60 and 70 years old with non-small cell lung cancer. Specimen: normal lung tissue taken away from the tumor. At the DNA level, the sequence is TGTGCCAGCAGCGGACAGGGAATATCTGGAAACACCATATATTTT. Protein translation: CASSGQGISGNTIYF.